Shown below are 17 T cell receptor beta chains from a single sample sequenced in a study of blood T cells in healthy people across ages. A J-beta primer mix and a sample-barcoded 5' primer were used in a second PCR of roughly 7 to 12 cycles. TCRdb ran MiXCR on the 5' RACE reads and lists one entry per CDR3 protein. The sample records about a million distinct CDR3 sequences, roughly two fifths being singletons. The material sequenced was blood. These receptors originate from a man aged 18 to 30 in good health.

The table lists this clonotype with a few counts. V gene TRBV28 combines with J gene TRBJ2-7; 9 bases line up with TRBD1. Germline CDR1 is MDHEN and CDR2 is SYDVKM. V shed 3 bases, J shed 6 bases, and the junction held 6 bases outside the gene matches. CDR3 length: 14 residues. The CDR3 DNA reads as TGTGCCAGCAGTTTGGGGACAGGGAGGCTCGAGCAGTACTTC. Amino acids: CASSLGTGRLEQYF.

As to this clonotype: A junction boundary mismatches the germline segment, possibly from a read error. This rearrangement joins TRBV7-9 to TRBJ2-3; TRBD2 agrees at 9 bases. CDR1 and CDR2 (germline): SEHNR, FQNEAQ (reference sequence). This CDR3 spans 15 amino acids. CDR3 DNA sequence: TGTGCCAGCAGCTTGGCTAGCGGGGCCACAGATGCGCAGTATTTT. Its protein product is CASSLASGATDAQYF.

V and J are TRBV20-1 and TRBJ1-5; no firm D call. The CDR3 totals 15 residues. Trimming left V 3 bases short and J 3 bases short, with 15 bases between. CDR1 DFQATT and CDR2 SNEGSKA come from the germline V gene (reference sequence). The CDR3 DNA sequence: TGCAGTGCTAGGGTCCTCGGGATTACCAATCAGCCCCAGCATTTT. Translation gives CSARVLGITNQPQHF.

This chain connects TRBV6-2 or TRBV6-3 to TRBJ2-1; possibly TRBD2 for D (6 bases). This CDR3 has 17 residues. Trimming stripped 3 bases from V and 5 bases from J, with 20 bases between. The germline V gene encodes CDR1 MNHEY and CDR2 SVGEGT. The CDR3 DNA sequence: TGTGCCAGCAGTTATCTTACAACCGGGACTCCCAACAATGAGCAGTTCTTC. Amino acids: CASSYLTTGTPNNEQFF.

In its sample, this clonotype was seen a few times. V and J are TRBV27 and TRBJ2-7, with D maybe TRBD1 (5 bases). The CDR3 extends over 14 amino acids. Per germline, CDR1 MNHEY and CDR2 SMNVEV (reference sequence). Trimming took off 2 bases at V and 4 bases at J, with 12 bases between the two ends. The CDR3 nucleotides are TGTGCCAGCAGTTTAAGGGGCTCGGTATACGAGCAGTACTTC. Translated, it gives CASSLRGSVYEQYF.

The V call is TRBV25-1, the J call TRBJ2-3; D is perhaps TRBD1 or TRBD2 (6 bases each). Germline V lookup: CDR1 MGHDK, CDR2 SYGVNS. V was pared by 5 bases and J by 4 bases, with 19 bases between. This CDR3 is built from 16 residues. The CDR3 coding sequence is TGTGCCAGCAGTAGGCATCCGGAGGGGGTCCCAGATACGCAGTATTTT. As protein: CASSRHPEGVPDTQYF.

This clonotype has a handful of counts. A junction boundary mismatches the germline segment, possibly from a read error. J is TRBJ1-5 and V is TRBV7-2; no firm D call. CDR1 is SGHTA, CDR2 FQGNSA, per germline. The CDR3 runs to 14 residues. The CDR3 sequence is CASSLVGSNKPQHF. Here the CDR3 DNA reads TGTGCCAGCAGCTTGGTGGGATCCAATAAGCCCCAGCATTTT. Supplemented by reference TRBV7-2 and TRBJ1-5, the full variable domain reads GAGVSQSPSNKVTEKGKDVELRCDPISGHTALYWYRQSLGQGLEFLIYFQGNSAPDKSGLPSDRFSAERTGGSVSTLTIQRTQQEDSAVYLCASSLVGSNKPQHFGDGTRLSIL.

The gene calls are TRBV7-2 and TRBJ2-5, with TRBD2 matching over 7 bases. V lost 1 base, J lost 11 bases, and 19 bases stayed unmatched. Germline loops: CDR1 SGHTA, CDR2 FQGNSA. This CDR3 has 17 amino acids. The CDR3 DNA follows: TGTGCCAGCAGCTTAGTCTCGGGTAGCGGGTTCCACAATGAGCAGTACTTC. Translated, it gives CASSLVSGSGFHNEQYF.

The rearrangement links TRBV18 to TRBJ2-3; D is possibly TRBD2 (5 bases). The CDR3 has 14 amino acids. Germline CDR1 KGHSH, CDR2 LQKENI. Trimming stripped 8 bases from V and 3 bases from J, with 15 bases between. This chain's CDR3 is CASQRAGPTDTQYF. In DNA, the CDR3 is TGTGCCAGCCAACGGGCGGGTCCAACAGATACGCAGTATTTT.

V is TRBV5-1 and J is TRBJ1-6, with D perhaps TRBD1 (6 bases). Deletions cut 4 bases from V and 10 bases from J, with 12 bases between. The length of the CDR3 is 13 residues. Germline values: CDR1 SGHRS, CDR2 YFSETQ. CDR3 in DNA: TGCGCCAGCAGCGGGGGGGCGGACTCACCCCTCCACTTT. It translates to CASSGGADSPLHF.

The rearrangement links TRBV12-3 or TRBV12-4 to TRBJ1-2, with TRBD1 as a possible D gene (5 bases). The CDR3 length is 14 residues. Trimming pared 1 base from V and 5 bases from J, leaving 11 bases between. The CDR3 protein is CASSLGRGGYGYTF. Written as DNA, the CDR3 is TGTGCCAGCAGTTTAGGTCGGGGGGGGTATGGCTACACCTTC.

This rearrangement joins TRBV20-1 to TRBJ1-5; 9 nucleotides align to TRBD1. The CDR3 runs 19 residues. From germline, CDR1 is DFQATT and CDR2 SNEGSKA (reference sequence). The V gene end was trimmed by 0 bases and the J gene end by 1 base; junction bases not matched to a gene: 13. The CDR3 DNA is TGCAGTGCTAGAGATGGGGTGGACAGGGGCATGGGCAGCAATCAGCCCCAGCATTTT. Translated: CSARDGVDRGMGSNQPQHF.

This clonotype has just a few counts. The rearrangement links TRBV20-1 to TRBJ2-5, with a tentative D call TRBD1 (6 bases). CDR3 length: 13 residues. Trimming stripped 3 bases from V and 0 bases from J, with 8 bases between. In germline, CDR1 is DFQATT, CDR2 SNEGSKA (reference sequence). CDR3 nucleotide sequence: TGCAGTGCTAGCCAGGGGTACCAAGAGACCCAGTACTTC. It specifies CSASQGYQETQYF.

The chain recombines TRBV28 with TRBJ1-3; D not certain. Per the germline V gene, CDR1 is MDHEN and CDR2 is SYDVKM. V was shortened by 6 bases and J by 0 bases, with 9 bases between the two germline ends. The CDR3 length is 14 residues. The CDR3 here is CASRSPGSGNTIYF. In DNA, the CDR3 is TGTGCCAGCAGAAGCCCGGGCTCTGGAAACACCATATATTTT.

The chain uses TRBV5-1 and TRBJ2-7, with D possibly being TRBD1 or TRBD2 (5 bases each). Looked up from germline, CDR1 is SGHRS and CDR2 is YFSETQ. Trimming removed 5 bases at V and 3 bases at J, with 15 bases between. The CDR3 totals 14 residues. CDR3 nucleotide sequence: TGCGCCAGCAGGTTGCCGGGACGGGTCTACGAGCAGTACTTC. Amino acids: CASRLPGRVYEQYF.

The V call is TRBV2, the J call TRBJ1-2; D is uncertain. V lost 1 base and J 8 bases, leaving 14 bases between the germline ends. Germline CDR1 and CDR2: SNHLY and FYNNEI. This CDR3 has 14 amino acids. CDR3 protein: CASSEDGIGRGYTF. For the CDR3, the DNA is TGTGCCAGCAGTGAAGATGGCATAGGTCGGGGCTACACCTTC.

The chain links TRBV6-5 to TRBJ1-1; possibly TRBD1 for D (5 bases). In germline, CDR1 is MNHEY, CDR2 SVGAGI. The CDR3 runs to 16 residues. V lost 7 bases, J lost 1 base, and 19 bases lay in between. The CDR3 DNA reads TGTGCCAGCATATCCTTCGGGGCGCCAACGAACACTGAAGCTTTCTTT. Translation: CASISFGAPTNTEAFF.